The clone carrying this T cell receptor (beta chain) appeared many times. The CDR3 has 16 amino acids. V was clipped by 0 bases and J by 7 bases; unmatched bases: 3. CDR1 and CDR2 (germline): MNHEY, SMNVEV (reference sequence). This sample was taken from a study of T-cell reconstitution after alpha-beta-depleted transplantation in children. Unique molecular identifiers were used in preparing the TCRbeta library. TCRdb reprocessed the PCR reads with MiXCR, giving one entry per CDR3 protein. The sample shows 55,000 to 85,000 distinct CDR3 sequences, roughly a tenth of them seen only once. The receptor was derived from a boy younger than 18 with acute myeloid leukemia, due to receive a stem cell transplant. This sample comprised PBMCs, obtained before TCRalphabeta/CD19-depleted stem cell transplant. The chain carries TRBV27 and TRBJ2-1, with TRBD2 identical over 13 bases. CDR3 in DNA: TGTGCCAGCAGTTTATCGTGGACTAGCGGGAGAAATGAGCAGTTCTTC. This translates into CASSLSWTSGRNEQFF.